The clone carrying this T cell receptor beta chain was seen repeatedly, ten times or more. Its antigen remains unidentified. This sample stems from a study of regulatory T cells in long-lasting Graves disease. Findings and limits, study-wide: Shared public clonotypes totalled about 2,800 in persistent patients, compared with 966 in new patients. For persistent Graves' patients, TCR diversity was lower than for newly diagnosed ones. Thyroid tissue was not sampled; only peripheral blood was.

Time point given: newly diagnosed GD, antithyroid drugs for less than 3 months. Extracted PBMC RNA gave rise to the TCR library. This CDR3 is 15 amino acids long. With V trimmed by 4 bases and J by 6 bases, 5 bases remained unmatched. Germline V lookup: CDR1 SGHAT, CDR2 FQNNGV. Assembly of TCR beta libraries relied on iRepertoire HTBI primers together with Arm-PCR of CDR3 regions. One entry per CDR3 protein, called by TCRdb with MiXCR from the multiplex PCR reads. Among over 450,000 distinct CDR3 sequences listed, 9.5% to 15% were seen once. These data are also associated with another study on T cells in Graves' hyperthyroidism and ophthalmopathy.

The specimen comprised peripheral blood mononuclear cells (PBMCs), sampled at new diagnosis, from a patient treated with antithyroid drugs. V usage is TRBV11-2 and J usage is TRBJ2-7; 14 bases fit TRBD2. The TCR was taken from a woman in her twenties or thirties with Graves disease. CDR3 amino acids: CASSSPTSGRGEQYF. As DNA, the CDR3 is TGTGCCAGCAGCTCCCCGACTAGCGGGAGGGGCGAGCAGTACTTC.